In its sample, the clone carrying this T cell receptor beta chain was seen once. Its specificity is not known. This specimen comes from a study of shared clonotypes between healthy human individuals. Using immunoSEQ multiplex PCR, the repertoire was profiled, and TCRdb retains in-frame clones only, with some absent. The data contain 2.5 million or so clones, roughly 92% of them singletons. General study findings and limits: Across four donors, naive CD4 shared 5% to 6.5%, naive CD8 more than 3%, memory CD4 about 2.5%, memory CD8 around 0.36%.

From germline, CDR1 is SGHTS and CDR2 YDEGEE. Trimming removed 4 bases at V and 4 bases at J, with 12 bases between. The CDR3 length is 13 residues. The chain links TRBV5-8 to TRBJ2-7; D is possibly TRBD2 (5 bases). Sequencing was performed on naive CD4+ T cells sorted from blood. The sample's subset: CD45RA+ positively selected. This clonotype was obtained from a man younger than 35 in good health. This CDR3 reads CASSRHRGYEQYF. Written as DNA, the CDR3 is TGTGCCAGCAGCCGTCATCGAGGGTACGAGCAGTACTTC.